This TCR beta chain is from a study of T-cell reconstitution after alpha-beta-depleted transplantation in children listed by TCRdb under 2016. Regarding the study in general: Using TCR repertoire profiling, the study followed T-cell immune reconstitution in a quantitative way in children after TCRalphabeta/CD19-depleted allogeneic hematopoietic cell transplantation. The full study reports these points: Over subsequent months, a decline in hyperexpanded clone frequencies was noted, and after one year, T-cell counts and TCRbeta diversity were mostly ascribed to newly produced T cells. The apparently early recovery of alphabetaT-cell counts about two months after transplant reportedly depended on only several hundred rapidly expanded clones that came from non-depleted graft cells. In some patients, high TCRbeta diversity at day 60 was attributed to recipient T cells and intrathymic progenitors that had survived conditioning.

The treatment or condition label here, explained by the study, means: allogeneic hematopoietic cell transplantation with graft depleted of TCRalphabeta T cells and CD19 B cells. TCRalphabeta/CD19-depleted allogeneic hematopoietic cell grafts were given to the transplant recipients, all of whom were children. This clonotype was detected ten times or more. The antigen this receptor binds is unknown. Base qualities were left out, and no much larger clone turns up one base away. Receptors were amplified or captured by PCR. Data came from an Illumina HiSeq 2500. TCR library preparation used molecular barcoding, with unique molecular identifiers applied to normalize quantification of the TCRbeta repertoire. In-frame beta chains were kept once TCRdb had trimmed the public reads at Q25 with fastp and called clones with MiXCR. When rows share a CDR3 protein, they turn into one entry using the most common DNA and genes. Within this sample are more than 400,000 distinct CDR3 sequences, with around 10% of them counted one time only. The ten largest make up around 15% of the sample.

The TCR was taken from a female patient aged 2 to 10 who had a stem cell transplant for aplastic anemia, so the T cells may come from the graft donor. The specimen was PBMCs, mostly from graft donor cells, collected 180 days after TCRalphabeta/CD19-depleted stem cell transplant.

Here the CDR3 is given as CASSWDRGCEQYF. The sequenced DNA is TGTGCCAGCAGTTGGGACAGGGGCTGCGAGCAGTACTTC. Rearrangement joined TRBV28 to TRBJ2-7, with 10 bases aligning to TRBD1. As encoded in the germline V gene, CDR1 is MDHEN while CDR2 is SYDVKM. Counted from cysteine to phenylalanine, this CDR3 has 13 amino acids. Kept here is only the CDR3 DNA, which spans 39 bases and is read in frame from base 1. Ends trimmed: V by 4 bases, J by 6 bases; bases unmatched to a gene: 3.